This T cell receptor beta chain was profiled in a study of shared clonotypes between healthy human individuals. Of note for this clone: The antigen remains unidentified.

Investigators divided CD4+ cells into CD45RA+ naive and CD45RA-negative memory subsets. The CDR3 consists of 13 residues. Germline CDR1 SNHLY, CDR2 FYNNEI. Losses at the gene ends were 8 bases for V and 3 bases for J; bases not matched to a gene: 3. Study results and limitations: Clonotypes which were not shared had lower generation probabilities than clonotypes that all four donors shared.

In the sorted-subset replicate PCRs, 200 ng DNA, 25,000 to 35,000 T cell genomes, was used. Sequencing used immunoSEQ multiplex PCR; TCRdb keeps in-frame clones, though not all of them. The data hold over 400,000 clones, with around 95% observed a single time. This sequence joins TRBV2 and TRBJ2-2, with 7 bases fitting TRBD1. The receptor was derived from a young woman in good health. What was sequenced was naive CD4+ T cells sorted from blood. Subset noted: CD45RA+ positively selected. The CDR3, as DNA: TGTGCCAGCTCGCAGGGGGACACCGGGGAGCTGTTTTTT. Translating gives CASSQGDTGELFF.